This record looks at one T cell receptor beta chain sequence and its context. This CDR3 spans 16 amino acids. Per the germline V gene, CDR1 is SGHTA and CDR2 is FQGNSA. With 5 bases removed from V and 0 bases from J, the gap between germline ends came to 13 bases. This specimen belongs to a study of CD8 T cells in Susac syndrome. Random hexamers were used to reverse transcribe roughly 0.45 to 1 ug of RNA. TCR beta CDR3 was amplified by immunoSEQ covering 54 Vbeta and 13 Jbeta. TCRdb re-analysed the immunoSEQ multiplex PCR reads in MiXCR, keeping a single row per CDR3 protein. The sample has about 250,000 distinct CDR3 sequences; approximately 92% are singletons.

This sequence originates from a human donor with multiple sclerosis. The sequencing sample was made of CD4+ T cells from PBMCs. The chain couples TRBV7-2 to TRBJ2-2; D unresolved. The CDR3: CASSPLPYANTGELFF. The CDR3 DNA sequence: TGTGCCAGCAGCCCCCTACCTTATGCGAACACCGGGGAGCTGTTTTTT.